The 7 T cell receptor beta chains given below trace back to one sample, sequenced in a study of blood T cell repertoires in COVID-19. The repertoire was sequenced with immunoSEQ multiplex PCR; TCRdb's copy has only in-frame clones and lacks some. The sample contains fewer than 250,000 clones, around 83% of which appear only once. Sequenced sample: peripheral blood. The receptors derive from a woman aged 45-60 years with acute or convalescent COVID-19.

The rearrangement joins TRBV4-1 to TRBJ2-7, with D possibly TRBD2 on 5 matching bases. The germline V gene encodes CDR1 MGHRA and CDR2 YSYEKL. V lost 0 bases, J lost 4 bases, and 10 bases lay in between. CDR3 size: 14 residues. The CDR3 region is CASSQELGPYEQYF. The CDR3 nucleotides read TGCGCCAGCAGCCAAGAACTAGGGCCTTACGAGCAGTACTTC.

The chain is built from TRBV28 and TRBJ2-2; 8 nucleotides agree with TRBD2. Germline V gene lookup returns CDR1 MDHEN and CDR2 SYDVKM. The CDR3 has 16 residues. J gave up 4 bases and V 7 bases, and 11 bases lay outside the gene matches. The CDR3 here is CASNEREGRGTGELFF. The DNA for the CDR3 is TGTGCCAGCAATGAACGGGAGGGCCGGGGCACCGGGGAGCTGTTTTTT.

This chain uses TRBV6-5 with TRBJ2-1, with 9 bases identical to TRBD2. With 1 base clipped from V and 8 bases from J, the junction kept 9 bases outside the gene matches. This CDR3 contains 16 residues. The germline gives CDR1 MNHEY, CDR2 SVGAGI. The DNA of the CDR3 is TGTGCCAGCAGTTACTTCGGACTAGCGATCGCGGATGAGCAGTTCTTC. It codes for CASSYFGLAIADEQFF.

This clone was seen a handful of times. This chain joins TRBV30 and TRBJ2-4; the match to TRBD2 covers 10 bases. This CDR3 region has 13 residues. The J segment lost 7 bases and the V segment lost 6 bases, leaving 6 bases of the junction unmatched. Germline values: CDR1 GTSNPN, CDR2 SVGIG (reference sequence). The CDR3 is CACRTSGVNIQYF. The CDR3 DNA is TGTGCCTGTCGGACTAGCGGAGTGAACATTCAGTACTTC.

The chain is built from TRBV4-1 and TRBJ2-5; 9 nucleotides align to TRBD2. Germline CDR1 MGHRA, CDR2 YSYEKL. After removal of 4 bases from V and 2 bases from J, the junction contained 8 bases not matched to a gene. The CDR3 extends over 16 amino acids. CDR3 loop: CASSRHSGGLQETQYF. Here the CDR3 DNA reads TGCGCCAGCAGCCGACATAGCGGGGGACTTCAAGAGACCCAGTACTTC.

The chain links TRBV6-1 to TRBJ2-1; D is unclear. The CDR3 extends over 14 amino acids. CDR1 is MNHNS, CDR2 SASEGT, per germline. V shed 0 bases and J shed 9 bases, with 12 bases lying between them. CDR3 DNA: TGTGCCAGCAGTGAAGCTGCCCCCCGGAGTGAGCAGTTCTTC. Protein sequence: CASSEAAPRSEQFF.

This chain links TRBV14 with TRBJ1-2; possible D gene TRBD1, 6 bases. This CDR3 region has 16 residues. CDR1 is SGHDN and CDR2 is FVKESK in the germline V gene. V lost 1 base and J lost 6, with 18 bases in between. The CDR3 region has the DNA TGTGCCAGCAGCCAAGGGGGTTTTGACAGGAGGAATGGCTACACCTTC. It encodes CASSQGGFDRRNGYTF.